The sequence of this T cell receptor beta chain was determined in a study of CD4 T cells in relation to SARS-CoV-2 and coronaviruses. As for the study in general: TCR beta CDR3s were sequenced after roughly ten-day antigen culture of PBMCs. Negative control cultures got HIV-1 Nef peptides or no peptide.

The length of the CDR3 is 12 residues. CDR1 is SNHLY and CDR2 is FYNNEI in the germline V gene. V lost 4 bases and J lost 7, with 11 bases in between. Unexposed donor CD4+ T cells date from about 2011-2018, before the COVID-19 pandemic. CD4+ T cells were isolated from the cells after about nine days of culture. Assay used: immunoSEQ multiplex PCR; TCRdb lists only in-frame clones, some missing. The sample lists 25,000 to 30,000 clones; more than 75% were seen once. Regarding this clone: Its specificity is not known.

Regarding the study as a whole: Crossreactivity was assessed only for spike protein, not other viral proteins.

Sequences were obtained from CD4+ T cells from PBMCs, cultured in vitro. V gene TRBV2 combines with J gene TRBJ2-7; no clear D. The receptor's source is a human donor in good health. The CDR3 bases are TGTGCCAGCAGTGGGCGGAGATGGGAGCAGTACTTC. Residues: CASSGRRWEQYF.